The rows below give T cell receptor beta chains drawn from one sample of a study of cytomegalovirus exposure and HLA in healthy donors. TCRdb's table, derived via immunoSEQ multiplex PCR, lists solely in-frame clones and lacks some. The repertoire holds fewer than 200,000 clones, with about 83% as singletons. The sequencing sample was made of PBMCs. All receptors derive from a man aged 35-49 years in good health and CMV-seropositive. Each CDR3 is given with its conserved first and last residue. Each record gives: V gene, clone size, D gene, J gene, CDR3 protein, CDR3 DNA. D genes are given only for firm matches. The size entry is marked missing in some rows and otherwise reads once, few, many or a size class.

TRBV6-1,.,TRBD2,TRBJ2-5,CASRPGTSDVTQYF,TGTGCCAGCAGGCCCGGGACTAGTGATGTGACCCAGTACTTC
TRBV7-9,.,.,TRBJ2-1,CASSLEGGNEQFF,TGTGCCAGCAGCTTAGAGGGAGGCAATGAGCAGTTCTTC
TRBV28,.,.,TRBJ2-7,CASSYRQGSYEQYF,TGTGCCAGCAGTTACCGCCAGGGCTCCTACGAGCAGTACTTC
TRBV19,.,.,TRBJ2-2,CASSIGTTNTGELFF,TGTGCCAGTAGTATAGGGACTACTAACACCGGGGAGCTGTTTTTT
TRBV5-1,few,.,TRBJ2-3,CASSQIAPEDTQYF,TGCGCCAGCAGCCAAATAGCCCCAGAGGATACGCAGTATTTT
TRBV14,once,TRBD1,TRBJ1-5,CASSQDWQGGQPQHF,TGTGCCAGCAGCCAAGATTGGCAGGGGGGACAGCCCCAGCATTTT
TRBV29-1,.,TRBD2,TRBJ2-1,CSVEGTSGRNGEQFF,TGCAGCGTTGAGGGAACTAGCGGGAGAAATGGTGAGCAGTTCTTC
TRBV7-6,.,TRBD1,TRBJ1-5,CASSRDSGGNQPQHF,TGTGCCAGCAGCCGGGACAGTGGTGGCAATCAGCCCCAGCATTTT
TRBV6-1,.,.,TRBJ2-7,CASSPGGTPAYEQYF,TGTGCCAGCAGTCCCGGGGGGACACCAGCCTACGAGCAGTACTTC
TRBV5-1,.,TRBD1,TRBJ1-6,CASSGTGQGNSPLHF,TGCGCCAGCAGCGGAACGGGACAGGGAAATTCACCCCTCCACTTT
TRBV5-4,.,TRBD2,TRBJ2-3,CASSERLAGGPDTQYF,TGTGCCAGCAGCGAGCGACTAGCGGGAGGTCCAGATACGCAGTATTTT
TRBV9,.,TRBD2,TRBJ2-3,CASSVAGGLTDTQYF,TGTGCCAGCAGCGTTGCGGGAGGGCTAACAGATACGCAGTATTTT
TRBV9,.,TRBD1,TRBJ1-1,CASSYGTENTEAFF,TGTGCCAGCAGCTATGGGACAGAGAACACTGAAGCTTTCTTT
TRBV27,.,.,TRBJ2-5,CASSLTSRGQQETQYF,TGTGCCAGCAGTTTAACTTCCCGGGGACAACAAGAGACCCAGTACTTC
TRBV7-2,once,.,TRBJ1-2,CASSVEGYGYTF,TGTGCCAGCAGCGTCGAGGGCTATGGCTACACCTTC
TRBV5-4,.,.,TRBJ1-1,CASRTSQNTEAFF,TGTGCCAGCCGTACGAGTCAGAACACTGAAGCTTTCTTT
TRBV27,.,TRBD1,TRBJ1-2,CASSLLGGQGNIRYTF,TGTGCCAGCAGTTTGCTTGGCGGACAGGGGAACATTCGGTACACCTTC
TRBV28,.,TRBD1,TRBJ2-7,CASSLPGQGIGYPYEQYF,TGTGCCAGCAGTTTGCCGGGACAGGGAATAGGCTACCCCTACGAGCAGTACTTC
TRBV6-1,.,.,TRBJ2-5,CASSGQQETQYF,TGTGCCAGCAGTGGACAGCAAGAGACCCAGTACTTC
TRBV7-9,.,TRBD2,TRBJ2-1,CSSSRAGGPDNEQFF,TGTTCCAGCAGCCGAGCGGGAGGCCCCGACAATGAGCAGTTCTTC
TRBV6-1,once,.,TRBJ1-2,CASRVQGHGLYGYTF,TGTGCCAGCAGGGTACAGGGCCATGGACTCTATGGCTACACCTTC
TRBV7-8,.,TRBD1,TRBJ1-1,CASSQGTANTEAFF,TGTGCCAGCAGCCAGGGGACAGCGAACACTGAAGCTTTCTTT
TRBV27,.,.,TRBJ2-7,CASSLLDRGGWQYF,TGTGCCAGCAGTTTACTTGACAGGGGAGGGTGGCAGTACTTC
TRBV9,few,TRBD2,TRBJ2-3,CASSLLGLAGNTQYF,TGTGCCAGCAGCCTTCTTGGACTAGCCGGGAATACGCAGTATTTT
TRBV19,.,.,TRBJ1-5,CASSIWAHSNQPQHF,TGTGCCAGTAGTATTTGGGCTCATAGCAATCAGCCCCAGCATTTT
TRBV19,once,TRBD1,TRBJ2-5,CASSIDRGETQYF,TGTGCCAGTAGTATCGACAGGGGGGAGACCCAGTACTTC
TRBV5-1,few,TRBD2,TRBJ2-2,CASSLGTLAGGKNTGELFF,TGCGCCAGCAGCTTGGGGACTCTAGCGGGAGGCAAGAACACCGGGGAGCTGTTTTTT
TRBV5-6,.,.,TRBJ2-5,CASSFGRQETQYF,TGTGCCAGCAGCTTTGGCAGACAAGAGACCCAGTACTTC
TRBV7-9,.,TRBD2,TRBJ2-1,CASSVASGGNEQFF,TGTGCCAGCAGCGTAGCCAGCGGGGGAAATGAGCAGTTCTTC
TRBV9,.,.,TRBJ2-7,CASSVSGQSSYEQYF,TGTGCCAGCAGCGTGAGCGGACAGAGCTCCTACGAGCAGTACTTC
TRBV5-4,.,.,TRBJ2-7,CASSLDSRAEYF,TGTGCCAGCAGCTTGGATTCCAGGGCTGAGTACTTC
TRBV2,.,.,TRBJ2-1,CASSESRLAWQFF,TGTGCCAGCAGTGAAAGTCGCCTAGCTTGGCAGTTCTTC
TRBV7-9,.,.,TRBJ2-3,CASSLGSGQGSVVNTQYF,TGTGCCAGCAGCTTAGGGTCTGGGCAGGGGTCCGTTGTGAATACGCAGTATTTT
TRBV7-9,.,TRBD1,TRBJ1-2,CASSLQQGAEYGYTF,TGTGCCAGCAGCCTTCAACAGGGGGCGGAGTATGGCTACACCTTC
TRBV2,few,.,TRBJ2-5,CASTRLTSQETQYF,TGTGCCAGCACCCGTCTGACTAGCCAAGAGACCCAGTACTTC
TRBV6-1,.,.,TRBJ1-2,CASSGTQGIAGYTF,TGTGCCAGCAGTGGCACACAGGGCATCGCTGGCTACACCTTC